This T cell receptor (beta chain) was captured by sequencing in a study of shared clonotypes between healthy human individuals (dated by TCRdb to 2020 to 2022). At the level of the whole study: The cohort included three men and a couple of women between 18 and 49 years of age. Different laboratories and diverse techniques were used to prepare libraries and sequence TCR repertoires, to increase sequencing depth and limit assay-specific biases. Per donor, leukapheresis produced somewhere between about 0.94 and 9.5 billion PBMCs. To estimate repertoire size and how much clonotypes are shared between individuals, the study performed deep sequencing of blood TCR repertoires from a few healthy adults. Per donor, three plates each were used for CD4 naive and CD4 memory, two for CD8 naive, and one for CD8 memory. Overall study results and their limits: Compared with non-shared clonotypes, the clonotypes found in all four sorted-subset donors had higher generation probabilities. Sampling was limited to blood, and TCR repertoires in tissue likely differ from TCR repertoires in blood. Because the study included only a small number of donors, the genetic and exposure-history diversity represented was limited. Based on pairwise subsampling, the degree of clonotype sharing among donors was expected to be affected by sequencing depth. Estimated clonotype richness was generally larger for naive than for memory subsets. Across a few donors, 4.5% to 6.5% of naive CD4, more than 3% of naive CD8, about 2.3% of memory CD4, and about 0.44% of memory CD8 clonotypes were shared. Rarefaction of sorted-subset datasets indicated incomplete sequencing despite the large sequencing depth.

The donors were healthy, HIV-negative adults who had no recently reported acute infections or vaccinations. Only Caucasian adults living in Nashville, Tennessee, USA were represented among the donors. CD4+ T cells were enriched through magnetic negative selection, after which naive cells were positively selected on CD45RA and the remaining negative fraction served as the memory subset. Blood was collected by leukapheresis, and PBMCs were isolated by Ficoll-Histopaque density gradient centrifugation and then cryopreserved in liquid nitrogen vapor phase. Analytical flow cytometry was used to check the purity and quantity of each magnetically sorted T cell population. Genomic DNA was isolated from each sorted fraction and quantified by UV absorbance on a Nanodrop 2000c. Using the deep immunoSEQ assay, TCR CDR3 regions were amplified from genomic DNA by multiplex PCR. Extracted genomic DNA from each cell subset was distributed evenly across all wells of several immunoSEQ 96-well plates, and each plate was treated as a replicate. For sorted subsets, each replicate PCR was loaded with roughly 200 ng genomic DNA, equivalent to about 30,000 T cell genomes. Purified libraries were measured with a Qubit 3.0 fluorometer, size-checked on a Bioanalyzer 2100, and measured again with the KAPA Library Quantification kit. A separate single-read 150-cycle Illumina NextSeq 550 flow cell was used to sequence each immunoSEQ 96-well plate. Per the authors' processing: The immunoSEQ output contained only junctional sequences without quality scores, so filtering could not match that applied to full-length reads. Sequences were annotated with PyIR, a Python wrapper for IgBLAST v1.9, and V/J genes and CDR3 were assigned using IMGT germline references. Reads with weak V/J assignments (E-value above 1e-6), missing CDR3, stop codons, out-of-frame junctions, or ambiguous translated residues were removed. V3J clonotypes were defined as sequences sharing the same inferred V gene, J gene, and CDR3 amino acid sequence. Percentage overlap between repertoires was computed as shared unique clonotypes divided by the size of the smaller repertoire. Richness of each repertoire was evaluated using RTK rarefaction, the Chao1 estimator, and Recon v2.1 estimates of unobserved clonotypes. For all TCRbeta clonotypes obtained by the gDNA method from a handful of donors, generation probabilities were computed with OLGA. As stored in TCRdb, this immuneACCESS dataset retains in-frame rearrangements with V and J assigned. A fraction of the clones does not appear; measured against another copy, unresolved V genes explain less than half of the discrepancy, and the remainder lacks a known reason. For V, J and clone size, that table is used; D and trimming come from the DNA. Present in this sample are 2 million to 2.5 million clones, more than 80% of which were seen just once. The ten largest clones take up 0.39% of the sample.

The CDR3 covers 13 residues, taking in both the cysteine and the phenylalanine. Of the read, only the CDR3 DNA is kept; its 39 bases are in frame from base 1. For CDR1 and CDR2, the germline V gene (reference sequence) lists MNHEY and SMNVEV. V loses 6 bases of germline sequence and J loses 1 base, and the interval between the two ends is 4 bases. About this clone: It has no known antigen specificity. Base quality data are lacking; no much larger clone is found one base away. Other DNA variants within this sample encode the same CDR3.

The rearranged chain carries TRBV27 and TRBJ2-6; the D gene remains uncertain. This TCR came from a man younger than 35 in good health. Some clones in this sample may be carry-over from other donors' samples. The sequenced material came from naive CD4+ T cells from PBMCs. This specimen's cell subset or site label, per the study, means: CD45RA+ positively selected. At the DNA level, the sequence is TGTGCCAGCAGGCAATCTGGGGCCAACGTCCTGACTTTC. Translated, it gives CASRQSGANVLTF.